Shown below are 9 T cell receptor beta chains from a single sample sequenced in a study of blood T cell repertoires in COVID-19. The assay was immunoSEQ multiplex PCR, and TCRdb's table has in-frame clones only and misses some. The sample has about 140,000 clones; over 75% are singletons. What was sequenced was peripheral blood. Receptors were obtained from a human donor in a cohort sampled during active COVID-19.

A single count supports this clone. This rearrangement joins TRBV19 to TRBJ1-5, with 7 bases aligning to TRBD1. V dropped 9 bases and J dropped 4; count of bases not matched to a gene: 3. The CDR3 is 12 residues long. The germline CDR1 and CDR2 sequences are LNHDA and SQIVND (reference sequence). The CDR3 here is CASEDRNQPQHF. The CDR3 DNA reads TGTGCCAGCGAGGACAGGAATCAGCCCCAGCATTTT.

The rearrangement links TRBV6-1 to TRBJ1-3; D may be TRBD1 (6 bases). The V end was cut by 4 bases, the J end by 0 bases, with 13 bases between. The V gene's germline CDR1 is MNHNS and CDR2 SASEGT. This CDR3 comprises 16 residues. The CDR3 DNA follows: TGTGCCAGCAGTGCCTTTAGGGGGATCTCTGGAAACACCATATATTTT. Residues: CASSAFRGISGNTIYF.

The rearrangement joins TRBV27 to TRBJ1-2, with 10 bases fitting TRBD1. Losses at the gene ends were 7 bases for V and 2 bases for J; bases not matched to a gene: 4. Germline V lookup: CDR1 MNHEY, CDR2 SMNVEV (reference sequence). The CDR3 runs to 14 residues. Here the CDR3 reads CASTRQGANYGYTF. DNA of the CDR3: TGTGCCAGCACACGACAGGGGGCGAACTATGGCTACACCTTC.

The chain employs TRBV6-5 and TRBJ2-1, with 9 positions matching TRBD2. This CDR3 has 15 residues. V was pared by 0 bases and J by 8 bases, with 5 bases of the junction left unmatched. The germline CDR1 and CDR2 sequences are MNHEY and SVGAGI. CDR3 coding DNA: TGTGCCAGCAGTTACTCGGGACTAGCTGGCCATGAGCAGTTCTTC. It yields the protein CASSYSGLAGHEQFF.

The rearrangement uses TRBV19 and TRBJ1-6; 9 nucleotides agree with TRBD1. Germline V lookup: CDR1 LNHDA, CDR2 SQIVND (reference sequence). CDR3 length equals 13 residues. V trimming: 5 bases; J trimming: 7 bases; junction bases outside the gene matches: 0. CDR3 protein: CASSGQGNSPLHF. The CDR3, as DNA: TGTGCCAGTAGTGGACAGGGGAATTCACCCCTCCACTTT.

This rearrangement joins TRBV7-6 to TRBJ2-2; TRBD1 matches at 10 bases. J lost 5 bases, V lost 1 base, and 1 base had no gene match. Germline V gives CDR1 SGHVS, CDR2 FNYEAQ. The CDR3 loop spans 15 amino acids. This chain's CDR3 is CASSLGGQGTGELFF. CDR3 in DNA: TGTGCCAGCAGCTTAGGGGGACAGGGGACCGGGGAGCTGTTTTTT.

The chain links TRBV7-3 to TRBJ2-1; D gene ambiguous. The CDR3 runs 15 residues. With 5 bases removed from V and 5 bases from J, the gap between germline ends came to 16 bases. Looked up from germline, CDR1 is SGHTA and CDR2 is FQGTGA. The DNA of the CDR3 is TGTGCCAGCAGCCGCCGAGGCCTAAGAGACAATGAGCAGTTCTTC. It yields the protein CASSRRGLRDNEQFF.

CDR3 DNA sequence: TGTGCCAGCAAGGGGGCGACTGAAGCTTTCTTT. It translates to CASKGATEAFF. The chain uses TRBV3-1 (or the pseudogene TRBV3-2) and TRBJ1-1; 7 bases match TRBD1. The ends lost 7 bases at V and 5 bases at J; junction bases unmatched: 1. Germline V gives CDR1 LGHDT, CDR2 YNNKEL (reference sequence). The CDR3 has 11 amino acids.

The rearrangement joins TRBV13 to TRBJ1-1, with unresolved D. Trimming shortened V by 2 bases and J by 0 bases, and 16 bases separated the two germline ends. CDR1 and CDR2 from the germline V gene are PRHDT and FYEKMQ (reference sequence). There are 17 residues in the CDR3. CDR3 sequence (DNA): TGTGCCAGCAGCTTAAAGCCGATTGCCTCCATGAACACTGAAGCTTTCTTT. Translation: CASSLKPIASMNTEAFF.